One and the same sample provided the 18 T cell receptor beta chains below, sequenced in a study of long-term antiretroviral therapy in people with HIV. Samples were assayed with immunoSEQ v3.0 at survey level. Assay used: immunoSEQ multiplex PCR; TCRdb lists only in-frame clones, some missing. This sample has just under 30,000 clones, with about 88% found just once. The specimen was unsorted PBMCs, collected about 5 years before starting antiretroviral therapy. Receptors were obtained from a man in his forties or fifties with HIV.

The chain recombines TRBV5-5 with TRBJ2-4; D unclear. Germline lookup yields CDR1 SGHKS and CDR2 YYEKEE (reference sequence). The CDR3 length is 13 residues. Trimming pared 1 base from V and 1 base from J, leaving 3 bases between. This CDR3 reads CASSLMAKNIQYF. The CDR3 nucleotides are TGTGCCAGCAGCTTGATGGCCAAAAACATTCAGTACTTC.

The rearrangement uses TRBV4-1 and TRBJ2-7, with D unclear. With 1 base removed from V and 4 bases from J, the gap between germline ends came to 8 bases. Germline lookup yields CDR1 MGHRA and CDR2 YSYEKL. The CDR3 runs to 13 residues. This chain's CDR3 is CASSQGNGYEQYF. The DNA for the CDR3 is TGCGCCAGCAGCCAAGGGAACGGTTACGAGCAGTACTTC.

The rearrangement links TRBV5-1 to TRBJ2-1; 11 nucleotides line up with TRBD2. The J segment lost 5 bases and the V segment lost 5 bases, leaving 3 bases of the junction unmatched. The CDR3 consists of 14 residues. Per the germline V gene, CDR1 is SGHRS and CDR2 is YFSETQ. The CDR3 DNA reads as TGCGCCAGCAGTATAGCGGGAGGGGACAATGAGCAGTTCTTC. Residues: CASSIAGGDNEQFF. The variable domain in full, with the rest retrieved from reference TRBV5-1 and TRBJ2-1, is KAGVTQTPRYLIKTRGQQVTLSCSPISGHRSVSWYQQTPGQGLQFLFEYFSETQRNKGNFPGRFSGRQFSNSRSEMNVSTLELGDSALYLCASSIAGGDNEQFFGPGTRLTVL.

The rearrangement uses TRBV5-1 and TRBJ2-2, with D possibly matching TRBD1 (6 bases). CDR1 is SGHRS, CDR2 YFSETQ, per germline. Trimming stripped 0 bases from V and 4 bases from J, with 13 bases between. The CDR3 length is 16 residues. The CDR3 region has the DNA TGCGCCAGCAGCTTGGCGGCGACAGGTTCCACCGGGGAGCTGTTTTTT. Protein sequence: CASSLAATGSTGELFF. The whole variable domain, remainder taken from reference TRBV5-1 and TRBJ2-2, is KAGVTQTPRYLIKTRGQQVTLSCSPISGHRSVSWYQQTPGQGLQFLFEYFSETQRNKGNFPGRFSGRQFSNSRSEMNVSTLELGDSALYLCASSLAATGSTGELFFGEGSRLTVL.

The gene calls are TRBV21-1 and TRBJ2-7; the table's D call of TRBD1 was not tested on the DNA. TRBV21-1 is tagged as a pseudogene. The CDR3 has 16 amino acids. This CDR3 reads CASSKWGRGVRTEQYF. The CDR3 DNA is TGTGCCAGCAGCAAATGGGGAAGGGGCGTAAGGACCGAGCAGTACTTC.

CDR3 residues: CASSPVGETQYF. In DNA, the CDR3 is TGTGCCAGCAGCCCCGTCGGCGAGACCCAGTACTTC. The V call is TRBV7-9, the J call TRBJ2-5; D is unclear. Deletions cut 5 bases from V and 5 bases from J, with 9 bases between. Germline CDR1 SEHNR, CDR2 FQNEAQ (reference sequence). The CDR3 loop spans 12 amino acids.

Here the CDR3 DNA reads TGCAGCGTTGAAGGTGCATTCCGGGACAGGGGGCAAGAGACCCAGTACTTC. Protein product: CSVEGAFRDRGQETQYF. The rearrangement uses TRBV29-1 and TRBJ2-5; TRBD1 agrees at 11 bases. CDR3 length: 17 amino acids. CDR1 is SQVTM, CDR2 ANQGSEA, per germline. With 1 base clipped from V and 2 bases from J, the junction kept 9 bases outside the gene matches.

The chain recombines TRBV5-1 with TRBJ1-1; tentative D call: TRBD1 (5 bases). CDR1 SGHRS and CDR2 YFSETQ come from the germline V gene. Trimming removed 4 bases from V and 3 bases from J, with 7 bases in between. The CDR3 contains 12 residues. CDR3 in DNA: TGCGCCAGCAGCCCGGGACACACTGAAGCTTTCTTT. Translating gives CASSPGHTEAFF. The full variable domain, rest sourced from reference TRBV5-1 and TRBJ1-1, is KAGVTQTPRYLIKTRGQQVTLSCSPISGHRSVSWYQQTPGQGLQFLFEYFSETQRNKGNFPGRFSGRQFSNSRSEMNVSTLELGDSALYLCASSPGHTEAFFGQGTRLTVV.

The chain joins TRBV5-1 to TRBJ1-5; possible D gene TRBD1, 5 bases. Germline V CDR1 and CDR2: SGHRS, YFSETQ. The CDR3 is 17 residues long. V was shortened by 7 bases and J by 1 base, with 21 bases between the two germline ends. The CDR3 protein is CASYSQGACVSNQPQHF. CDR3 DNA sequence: TGCGCCAGCTATTCCCAGGGCGCGTGTGTGAGCAATCAGCCCCAGCATTTT.

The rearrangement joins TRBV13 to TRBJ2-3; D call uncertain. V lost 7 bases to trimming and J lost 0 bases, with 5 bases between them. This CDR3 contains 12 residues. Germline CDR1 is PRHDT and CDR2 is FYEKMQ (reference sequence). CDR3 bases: TGTGCCAGCACCCCTAGCACAGATACGCAGTATTTT. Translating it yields CASTPSTDTQYF.

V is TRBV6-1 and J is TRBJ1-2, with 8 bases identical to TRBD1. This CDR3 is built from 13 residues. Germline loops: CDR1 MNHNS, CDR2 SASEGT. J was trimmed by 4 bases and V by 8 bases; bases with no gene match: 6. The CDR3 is CASDTGGSYGYTF. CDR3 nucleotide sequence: TGTGCCAGCGACACAGGGGGAAGCTATGGCTACACCTTC.

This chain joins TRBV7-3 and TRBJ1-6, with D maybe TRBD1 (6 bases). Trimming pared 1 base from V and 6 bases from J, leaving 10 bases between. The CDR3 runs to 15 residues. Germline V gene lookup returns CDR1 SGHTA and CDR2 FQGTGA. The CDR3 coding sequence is TGTGCCAGCAGCTTAAGCGCAGGGGTTAATTCACCCCTCCACTTT. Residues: CASSLSAGVNSPLHF.

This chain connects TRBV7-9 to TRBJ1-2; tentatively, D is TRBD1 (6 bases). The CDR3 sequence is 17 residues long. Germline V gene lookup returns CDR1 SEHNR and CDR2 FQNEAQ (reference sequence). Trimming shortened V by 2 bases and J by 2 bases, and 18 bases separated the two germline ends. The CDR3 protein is CASSLIGTLPGNYGYTF. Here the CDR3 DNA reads TGTGCCAGCAGCTTAATAGGGACACTACCTGGGAACTATGGCTACACCTTC.

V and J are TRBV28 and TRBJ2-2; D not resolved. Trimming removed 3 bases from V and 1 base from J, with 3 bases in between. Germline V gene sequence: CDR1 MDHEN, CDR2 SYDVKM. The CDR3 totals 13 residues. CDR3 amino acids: CASSFQNTGELFF. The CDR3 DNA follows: TGTGCCAGCAGTTTCCAGAACACCGGGGAGCTGTTTTTT.

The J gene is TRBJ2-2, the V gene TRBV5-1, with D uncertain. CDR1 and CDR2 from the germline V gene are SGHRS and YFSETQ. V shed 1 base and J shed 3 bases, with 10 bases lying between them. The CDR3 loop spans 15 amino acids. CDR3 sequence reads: CASSLIPQYTGELFF. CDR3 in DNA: TGCGCCAGCAGCTTGATCCCCCAATACACCGGGGAGCTGTTTTTT.

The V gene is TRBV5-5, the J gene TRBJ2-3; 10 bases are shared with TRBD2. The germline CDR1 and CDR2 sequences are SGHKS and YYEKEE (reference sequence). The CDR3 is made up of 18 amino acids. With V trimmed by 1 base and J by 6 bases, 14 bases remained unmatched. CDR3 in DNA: TGTGCCAGCAGCTTGACCATAATAGCGGGGGGTGGGTCCGATACGCAGTATTTT. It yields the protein CASSLTIIAGGGSDTQYF.

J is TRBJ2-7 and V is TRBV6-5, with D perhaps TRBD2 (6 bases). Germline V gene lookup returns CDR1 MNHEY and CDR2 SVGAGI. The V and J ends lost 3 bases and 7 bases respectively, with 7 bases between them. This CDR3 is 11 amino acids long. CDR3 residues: CASSYGREQYF. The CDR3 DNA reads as TGTGCCAGCAGTTATGGGAGGGAGCAGTACTTC.

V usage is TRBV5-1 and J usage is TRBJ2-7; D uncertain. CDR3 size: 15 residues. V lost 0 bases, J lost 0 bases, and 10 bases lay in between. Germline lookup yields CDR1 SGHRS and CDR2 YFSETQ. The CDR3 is CASSLGAISSYEQYF. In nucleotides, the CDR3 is TGCGCCAGCAGCTTGGGCGCCATAAGCTCCTACGAGCAGTACTTC.